Each of the 25 T cell receptor beta chains below was sequenced from the same sample in a study of shared clonotypes between healthy human individuals. The data were produced by immunoSEQ multiplex PCR, yet TCRdb's version contains in-frame clones alone and is incomplete. The sample gives about 450,000 clones, roughly three quarters of which show up once; over 10% is in the top ten. The specimen sequenced was PBMCs. These receptors were obtained from a woman aged 40-49 years in good health. Some clones in this sample may be carry-over from other donors' samples.

This clone turned up a few times. V and J are TRBV6-4 and TRBJ2-1; D gene ambiguous. Trimming shortened V by 2 bases and J by 8 bases, and 10 bases separated the two germline ends. This CDR3 region has 13 residues. Germline CDR1 is MRHNA and CDR2 is SNTAGT. CDR3 coding DNA: TGTGCCAGCAGTGACCTGGCGTCGTATGAGCAGTTCTTC. It is translated as CASSDLASYEQFF.

The rearrangement uses TRBV28 and TRBJ2-7; tentatively, D is TRBD1 (5 bases). Trimming removed 5 bases from V and 2 bases from J, with 10 bases in between. There are 13 residues in the CDR3. The germline V gene has CDR1 MDHEN and CDR2 SYDVKM. CDR3: CASSTGSTYEQYF. The DNA for the CDR3 is TGTGCCAGCAGTACAGGTTCCACCTACGAGCAGTACTTC.

This chain connects TRBV5-4 to TRBJ2-7; 7 bases fit TRBD2. The CDR3 contains 13 residues. The germline V gene has CDR1 SGHNT and CDR2 YYREEE (reference sequence). V lost 1 base, J lost 6 bases, and 4 bases stayed unmatched. CDR3 DNA: TGTGCCAGCAGCTTGCCTAGCGGCGGCGAGCAGTACTTC. As protein: CASSLPSGGEQYF. The full variable domain, completed using reference TRBV5-4 and TRBJ2-7, is ETGVTQSPTHLIKTRGQQVTLRCSSQSGHNTVSWYQQALGQGPQFIFQYYREEENGRGNFPPRFSGLQFPNYSSELNVNALELDDSALYLCASSLPSGGEQYFGPGTRLTVT.

The CDR3 region has the DNA TGCGCCAGCAGCCAGATCCCCCCACTAGCGGGATTCACCTACGAGCAGTACTTC. Translated: CASSQIPPLAGFTYEQYF. The chain employs TRBV4-1 and TRBJ2-5; 10 bases map to TRBD2. The DNA end favors TRBJ2-7, so the J call may be wrong. Germline lookup yields CDR1 MGHRA and CDR2 YSYEKL. The CDR3 consists of 18 residues.

The chain carries TRBV7-2 and TRBJ2-3; D may be TRBD2 (6 bases). The CDR3 sequence is 14 residues long. The V gene's germline CDR1 is SGHTA and CDR2 FQGNSA. V was cut by 5 bases and J by 2 bases, with 11 bases left in between. CDR3 bases: TGTGCCAGCAGCCCTGGACTAAACACAGATACGCAGTATTTT. As protein: CASSPGLNTDTQYF. Based on the CDR3 plus reference TRBV7-2 and TRBJ2-3, the full variable domain is GAGVSQSPSNKVTEKGKDVELRCDPISGHTALYWYRQSLGQGLEFLIYFQGNSAPDKSGLPSDRFSAERTGGSVSTLTIQRTQQEDSAVYLCASSPGLNTDTQYFGPGTRLTVL.

The rearrangement uses TRBV27 and TRBJ1-3; 8 nucleotides match TRBD1. After removal of 2 bases from V and 4 bases from J, the junction contained 4 bases not matched to a gene. CDR3 length equals 15 residues. Germline-derived CDR1 and CDR2 are MNHEY and SMNVEV (reference sequence). CDR3: CASSLGQGSGNTIYF. In DNA form, the CDR3 reads TGTGCCAGCAGTTTAGGACAGGGCTCCGGAAACACCATATATTTT.

The rearrangement links TRBV7-2 to TRBJ2-3; D perhaps matches TRBD2 (6 bases). CDR1 SGHTA and CDR2 FQGNSA come from the germline V gene. This CDR3 is built from 14 residues. With 4 bases removed from V and 3 bases from J, the gap between germline ends came to 11 bases. CDR3 sequence: CASSSGAGTDTQYF. The CDR3 DNA reads as TGTGCCAGCAGCTCCGGGGCGGGGACAGATACGCAGTATTTT.

The rearrangement uses TRBV28 and TRBJ2-3; D is perhaps TRBD1 (5 bases). Germline V gene lookup returns CDR1 MDHEN and CDR2 SYDVKM. This CDR3 has 15 amino acids. Trimming took off 3 bases at V and 15 bases at J, with 25 bases between the two ends. CDR3 protein: CASSFSPSGQLGRYF. The CDR3 nucleotides are TGTGCCAGCAGTTTTTCCCCATCAGGGCAACTCGGGCGATATTTT.

V gene TRBV7-2 combines with J gene TRBJ2-5; the D gene is possibly TRBD1 (5 bases). Germline values: CDR1 SGHTA, CDR2 FQGNSA. The CDR3 totals 15 residues. Trimming stripped 1 base from V and 1 base from J, with 10 bases between. CDR3 bases: TGTGCCAGCAGCTTAGGACGAACAGGCCAAGAGACCCAGTACTTC. Translated: CASSLGRTGQETQYF.

The chain combines TRBV7-9 with TRBJ1-4, with 7 positions matching TRBD1. The CDR3 consists of 14 residues. The J segment lost 7 bases and the V segment lost 1 base, leaving 3 bases of the junction unmatched. Looked up from germline, CDR1 is SEHNR and CDR2 is FQNEAQ (reference sequence). CDR3 loop: CASSLDRDSEKLFF. The CDR3 DNA reads as TGTGCCAGCAGCTTAGACCGGGACAGTGAAAAACTGTTTTTT.

V usage is TRBV6-4 and J usage is TRBJ2-6; D not certain. In germline, CDR1 is MRHNA, CDR2 SNTAGT. Trimming removed 3 bases at V and 1 base at J, with 7 bases between. There are 15 residues in the CDR3. The CDR3 loop reads CASSEFGSGANVLTF. The CDR3 coding sequence is TGTGCCAGCAGTGAGTTTGGGTCTGGGGCCAACGTCCTGACTTTC.

The chain couples TRBV29-1 to TRBJ2-5; 9 positions match TRBD1. V was clipped by 3 bases and J by 5 bases; unmatched bases: 4. The CDR3 is made up of 13 amino acids. CDR1 SQVTM and CDR2 ANQGSEA come from the germline V gene. CDR3 DNA: TGCAGCGTTGAGCGGACAGGGGTCGAGACCCAGTACTTC. Translating gives CSVERTGVETQYF. The entire variable domain, with the rest obtained from reference TRBV29-1 and TRBJ2-5, is as follows: SAVISQKPSRDICQRGTSLTIQCQVDSQVTMMFWYRQQPGQSLTLIATANQGSEATYESGFVIDKFPISRPNLTFSTLTVSNMSPEDSSIYLCSVERTGVETQYFGPGTRLLVL.

This clone has only a few counts. The gene calls are TRBV28 and TRBJ2-3; 7 positions match TRBD2. The V segment lost 6 bases and the J segment 10 bases; nucleotides outside the gene matches: 19. Germline CDR1 and CDR2: MDHEN and SYDVKM. This CDR3 spans 16 amino acids. Written as DNA, the CDR3 is TGTGCCAGCAGCACTAGCGTCGGCCCAAGATATGGTTCGCAGTATTTT. Translating gives CASSTSVGPRYGSQYF.

The chain combines TRBV6-1 with TRBJ2-5; D may be TRBD1 or TRBD2 (5 bases each). CDR1 is MNHNS, CDR2 SASEGT, per germline. Trimming pared 6 bases from V and 2 bases from J, leaving 16 bases between. The CDR3 runs 15 residues. DNA for the CDR3: TGTGCCAGCAGCCGGGGTCAGACAGAACAAGAGACCCAGTACTTC. Translation: CASSRGQTEQETQYF.

The V call is TRBV7-9, the J call TRBJ2-7, with 8 bases that match TRBD2. Germline values: CDR1 SEHNR, CDR2 FQNEAQ (reference sequence). J lost 3 bases, V lost 5 bases, and 9 bases had no gene match. The CDR3 extends over 15 amino acids. DNA for the CDR3: TGTGCCAGCAGCCCCGGGGGGGCGATGGGCTACGAGCAGTACTTC. This codes for CASSPGGAMGYEQYF.

This clone was picked up one time. This rearrangement joins TRBV5-4 to TRBJ2-3; 9 nucleotides line up with TRBD1. The junction had 3 bases not matched to a gene; V was cut back by 0 bases and J by 4 bases. Germline V gives CDR1 SGHNT, CDR2 YYREEE (reference sequence). The CDR3 consists of 15 residues. The chain's CDR3 is CASSLVGQGPDTQYF. CDR3 nucleotides: TGTGCCAGCAGCTTGGTGGGACAGGGTCCAGATACGCAGTATTTT.

This clone was counted a single time. The chain combines TRBV28 with TRBJ2-3, with 12 positions matching TRBD2. This CDR3 is built from 16 residues. Per the germline V gene, CDR1 is MDHEN and CDR2 is SYDVKM. V lost 4 bases and J lost 5; bases outside the gene matches: 7. As DNA, the CDR3 is TGTGCCAGCAGTTCTCGACTAGCGGGAGCGGAAGATACGCAGTATTTT. Protein sequence: CASSSRLAGAEDTQYF. Full variable domain (missing parts from reference TRBV28 and TRBJ2-3): DVKVTQSSRYLVKRTGEKVFLECVQDMDHENMFWYRQDPGLGLRLIYFSYDVKMKEKGDIPEGYSVSREKKERFSLILESASTNQTSMYLCASSSRLAGAEDTQYFGPGTRLTVL.

This clone was picked up a small number of times. The gene calls are TRBV19 and TRBJ2-2, with D tentatively TRBD1 (6 bases). The germline V gene has CDR1 LNHDA and CDR2 SQIVND (reference sequence). V lost 3 bases, J lost 7 bases, and 12 bases lay in between. The CDR3 is made up of 14 amino acids. CDR3 amino acids: CASSIGRGDGELFF. The DNA of the CDR3 is TGTGCCAGTAGTATCGGCAGGGGCGACGGGGAGCTGTTTTTT.

This chain connects TRBV6-5 to TRBJ2-2, with D unclear. V lost 3 bases and J lost 1, with 12 bases in between. The germline V gene has CDR1 MNHEY and CDR2 SVGAGI. This CDR3 is built from 16 residues. The DNA for the CDR3 is TGTGCCAGCAGTTATGTAGGGATTGGGAACACCGGGGAGCTGTTTTTT. Amino acids: CASSYVGIGNTGELFF.

This clone was detected once. The chain employs TRBV18 and TRBJ2-3, with D maybe TRBD2 (5 bases). The length of the CDR3 is 16 residues. Germline CDR1 reads KGHSH; CDR2 reads LQKENI. V lost 2 bases to trimming and J lost 3 bases, with 15 bases between them. This CDR3 reads CASSPNVGVGTDTQYF. CDR3 DNA: TGTGCCAGCTCACCAAATGTGGGAGTAGGGACAGATACGCAGTATTTT.

This clone was observed a single time. The J gene is TRBJ1-5, the V gene TRBV4-1, with D tentatively TRBD1 (5 bases). The V end was cut by 2 bases, the J end by 4 bases, with 15 bases between. The germline gives CDR1 MGHRA, CDR2 YSYEKL. CDR3 length equals 16 residues. In DNA form, the CDR3 reads TGCGCCAGCAGCCAAAGATCCGGGACTGGAAATCAGCCCCAGCATTTT. Residues: CASSQRSGTGNQPQHF.

The rearrangement links TRBV30 to TRBJ1-1; the D is unclear. This CDR3 is 13 amino acids long. Germline V lookup: CDR1 GTSNPN, CDR2 SVGIG (reference sequence). V dropped 4 bases and J dropped 4 bases, with 13 bases sitting between them. The CDR3 loop reads CAWTRMWGTEAFF. DNA for the CDR3: TGTGCCTGGACCCGCATGTGGGGCACTGAAGCTTTCTTT.

This chain links TRBV14 with TRBJ2-2; D unresolved. Trimming took 2 bases from V and 1 from J, leaving 2 bases between them. Germline lookup yields CDR1 SGHDN and CDR2 FVKESK. This CDR3 is 13 amino acids long. The CDR3 DNA is TGTGCCAGCAGCCAACTGAACACCGGGGAGCTGTTTTTT. This encodes CASSQLNTGELFF.

This clone has just a few counts. The genes are TRBV6-1 and TRBJ1-5; D is unclear. Trimming removed 2 bases at V and 4 bases at J, with 12 bases between. Germline V gene sequence: CDR1 MNHNS, CDR2 SASEGT. This CDR3 comprises 15 residues. As DNA, the CDR3 is TGTGCCAGCAGTGAACAGGAAGGGTTTAATCAGCCCCAGCATTTT. It translates to CASSEQEGFNQPQHF.

J is TRBJ2-1 and V is TRBV27; the D gene is possibly TRBD2 (6 bases). The germline V gene encodes CDR1 MNHEY and CDR2 SMNVEV (reference sequence). V was trimmed by 5 bases and J by 3 bases, leaving 11 bases between them. The CDR3 sequence is 14 residues long. The CDR3 spells CASSPQGGYNEQFF. DNA of the CDR3: TGTGCCAGCAGTCCCCAGGGAGGCTACAATGAGCAGTTCTTC.